The entry below gives a single T cell receptor (beta chain) sequence along with its context. This specimen comes from a study of blood T cell repertoires in COVID-19. Libraries were prepared by immunoSEQ multiplex PCR; TCRdb keeps only in-frame clonotypes and omits some of them. Counted here are 150,000 to 200,000 clones, 80% to 85% occurring once; the ten biggest clones make up nearly 8%. The length of the CDR3 is 11 residues. Germline V gene sequence: CDR1 LGHDT, CDR2 YNNKEL (reference sequence). Trimming pared 6 bases from V and 8 bases from J, leaving 10 bases between. This sequence originates from a woman aged 45-60 years who had recovered from COVID-19. Material for sequencing was PBMCs or T cells enriched from blood (not recorded which). The chain is built from TRBV3-1 (or the pseudogene TRBV3-2) and TRBJ1-1; D may be TRBD1 (6 bases). The CDR3 sequence: CASRRGTEAFF. Here the CDR3 DNA reads TGTGCCAGCAGACGAGGGACAGAAGCTTTCTTT.